This TCR beta chain was documented in a study of Tregs in tolerant kidney transplant recipients. Study summary: The nonmyeloablative bone marrow transplants came from related graft donors, with transient mixed chimerism.

In germline, CDR1 is SGHRS, CDR2 YFSETQ. The CDR3 totals 16 residues. The germline V and J ends were trimmed by 0 bases and 1 base, with 13 bases remaining between them. Study-wide findings and caveats: No direct test of biological reproducibility was done here. Tregs expanded with activated donor B cells seemed most donor-specific.

Unstimulated regulatory T cells (CD4+CD25+CD127-), CD4+CD25- non-regulatory cells, CD4 and CD8 cells were FACS-sorted from thawed PBMCs. Remarks on this clone: Antigen unknown.

Some clones are missing from TCRdb's copy, which holds only in-frame ones; the method was immunoSEQ multiplex PCR. The sample holds some 66,000 clones; roughly 92% are singletons and the top ten take approximately 11%. The receptor was isolated from a human donor who received a combined kidney and bone marrow transplant. This rearrangement joins TRBV5-1 to TRBJ1-1; perhaps TRBD1 as D (6 bases). The sequencing here drew on CD8+ T cells from blood, taken before the transplant. The CDR3 DNA is TGCGCCAGCAGCTTGGATGTTGGCAGGGGGAACACTGAAGCTTTCTTT. Encoded protein: CASSLDVGRGNTEAFF.